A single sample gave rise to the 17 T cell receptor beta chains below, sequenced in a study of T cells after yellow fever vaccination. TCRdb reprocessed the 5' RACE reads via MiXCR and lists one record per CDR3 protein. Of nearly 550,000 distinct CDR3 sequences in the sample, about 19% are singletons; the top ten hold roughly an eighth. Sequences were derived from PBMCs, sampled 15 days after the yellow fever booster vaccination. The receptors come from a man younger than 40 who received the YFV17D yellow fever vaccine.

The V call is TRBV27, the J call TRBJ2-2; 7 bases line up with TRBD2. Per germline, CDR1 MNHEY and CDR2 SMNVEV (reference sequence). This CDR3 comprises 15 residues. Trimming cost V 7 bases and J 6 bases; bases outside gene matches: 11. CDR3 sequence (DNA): TGTGCCAGCACCCGACGGGCGGGAGTGGCCGGGGAGCTGTTTTTT. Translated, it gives CASTRRAGVAGELFF.

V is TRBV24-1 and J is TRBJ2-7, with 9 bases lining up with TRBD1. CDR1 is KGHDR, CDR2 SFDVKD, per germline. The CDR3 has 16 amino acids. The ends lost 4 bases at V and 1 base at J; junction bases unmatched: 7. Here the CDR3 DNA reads TGTGCCACCAGTGACACCGGGACAGGGTCATCCTACGAGCAGTACTTC. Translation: CATSDTGTGSSYEQYF.

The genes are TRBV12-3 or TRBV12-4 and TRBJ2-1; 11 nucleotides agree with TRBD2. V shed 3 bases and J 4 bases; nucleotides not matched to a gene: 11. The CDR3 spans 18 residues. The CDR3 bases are TGTGCCAGCAGTTTCCCCATAGCGGGAGGGCCGGAGTACAATGAGCAGTTCTTC. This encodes CASSFPIAGGPEYNEQFF.

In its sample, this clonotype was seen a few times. This chain's CDR3 is CASSQRVEQFF. The CDR3 DNA sequence: TGTGCCAGCAGCCAAAGGGTTGAGCAGTTCTTC. The chain links TRBV7-2 to TRBJ2-1; D call uncertain. The CDR3 length is 11 residues. The germline V gene has CDR1 SGHTA and CDR2 FQGNSA. V was clipped by 5 bases and J by 9 bases, with 8 bases between them. The full variable domain, rest sourced from reference TRBV7-2 and TRBJ2-1, is GAGVSQSPSNKVTEKGKDVELRCDPISGHTALYWYRQSLGQGLEFLIYFQGNSAPDKSGLPSDRFSAERTGGSVSTLTIQRTQQEDSAVYLCASSQRVEQFFGPGTRLTVL.

The CDR3 is CSARRLAGGHSTGELFF. DNA of the CDR3: TGCAGTGCTAGGAGACTAGCGGGAGGGCACAGCACCGGGGAGCTGTTTTTT. The chain recombines TRBV20-1 with TRBJ2-2, with 14 bases matching TRBD2. Trimming at V came to 3 bases and at J to 4 bases, leaving 7 bases not matched to a gene. Per the germline V gene, CDR1 is DFQATT and CDR2 is SNEGSKA (reference sequence). The CDR3 runs to 17 residues.

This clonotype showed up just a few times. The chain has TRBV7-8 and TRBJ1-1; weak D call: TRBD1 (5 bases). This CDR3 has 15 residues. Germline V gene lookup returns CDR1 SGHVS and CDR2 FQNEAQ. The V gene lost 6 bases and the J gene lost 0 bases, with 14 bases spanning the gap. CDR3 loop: CASRDRRGMNTEAFF. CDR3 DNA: TGTGCCAGCAGGGACCGAAGGGGCATGAACACTGAAGCTTTCTTT.

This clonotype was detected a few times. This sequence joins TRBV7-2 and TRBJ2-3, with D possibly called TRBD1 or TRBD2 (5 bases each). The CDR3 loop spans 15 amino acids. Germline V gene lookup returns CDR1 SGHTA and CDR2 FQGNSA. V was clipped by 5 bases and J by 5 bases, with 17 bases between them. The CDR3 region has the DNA TGTGCCAGCAGCAAAAGCCGGGGCGTCGGAGATACGCAGTATTTT. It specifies CASSKSRGVGDTQYF.

The CDR3 is CSAPKKETSGWDEQFF. In DNA, the CDR3 is TGCAGTGCCCCGAAAAAGGAGACTAGCGGTTGGGATGAGCAGTTCTTC. The chain joins TRBV20-1 to TRBJ2-1, with 9 bases aligning to TRBD2. This CDR3 spans 16 amino acids. Germline CDR1 DFQATT, CDR2 SNEGSKA (reference sequence). The junction had 17 bases not matched to a gene; V was cut back by 6 bases and J by 8 bases.

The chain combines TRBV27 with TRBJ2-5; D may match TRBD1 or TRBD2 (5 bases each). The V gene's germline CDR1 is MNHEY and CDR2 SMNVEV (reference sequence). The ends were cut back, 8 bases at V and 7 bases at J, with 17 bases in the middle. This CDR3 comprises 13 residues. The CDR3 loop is CASAGRRGVTQYF. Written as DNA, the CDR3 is TGTGCCAGCGCGGGCCGAAGGGGAGTGACCCAGTACTTC.

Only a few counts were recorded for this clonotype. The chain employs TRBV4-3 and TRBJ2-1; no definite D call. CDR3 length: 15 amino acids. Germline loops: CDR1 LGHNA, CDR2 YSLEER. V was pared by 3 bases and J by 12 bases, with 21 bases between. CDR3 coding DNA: TGCGCCAGCAGCCAGTTTAGTGACCGCAATGATGGGCAGTTCTTC. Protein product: CASSQFSDRNDGQFF.

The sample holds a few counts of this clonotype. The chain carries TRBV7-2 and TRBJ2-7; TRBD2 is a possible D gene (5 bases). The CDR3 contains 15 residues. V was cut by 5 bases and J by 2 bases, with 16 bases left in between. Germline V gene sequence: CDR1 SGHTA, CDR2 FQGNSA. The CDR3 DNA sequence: TGTGCCAGCAGCACTGACTCTAGCTCAGCCTACGAGCAGTACTTC. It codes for CASSTDSSSAYEQYF.

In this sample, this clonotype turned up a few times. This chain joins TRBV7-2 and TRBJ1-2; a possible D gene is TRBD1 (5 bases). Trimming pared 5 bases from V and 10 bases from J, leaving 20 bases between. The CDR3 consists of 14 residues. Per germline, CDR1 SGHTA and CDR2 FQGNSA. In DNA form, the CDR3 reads TGTGCCAGCAGCCGGAGTGGGGCAGGTTTGGACTACACCTTC. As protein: CASSRSGAGLDYTF. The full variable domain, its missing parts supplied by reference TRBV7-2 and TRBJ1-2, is GAGVSQSPSNKVTEKGKDVELRCDPISGHTALYWYRQSLGQGLEFLIYFQGNSAPDKSGLPSDRFSAERTGGSVSTLTIQRTQQEDSAVYLCASSRSGAGLDYTFGSGTRLTVV.

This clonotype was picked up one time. The CDR3 loop reads CASSDRVGSTDTQYF. The CDR3 DNA sequence: TGCGCCAGCAGCGACAGGGTGGGGAGCACAGATACGCAGTATTTT. This chain uses TRBV5-1 with TRBJ2-3; 7 nucleotides agree with TRBD1. In germline, CDR1 is SGHRS, CDR2 YFSETQ. The CDR3 has 15 residues. After removal of 4 bases from V and 0 bases from J, the junction contained 5 bases not matched to a gene.

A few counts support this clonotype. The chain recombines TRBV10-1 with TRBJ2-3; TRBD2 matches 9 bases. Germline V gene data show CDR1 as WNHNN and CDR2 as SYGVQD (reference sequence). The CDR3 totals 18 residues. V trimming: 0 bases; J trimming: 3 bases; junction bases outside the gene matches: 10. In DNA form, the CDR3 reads TGCGCCAGCAGTGAGTCGTCTAGCGGGGCCAGTAGGACAGATACGCAGTATTTT. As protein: CASSESSSGASRTDTQYF.

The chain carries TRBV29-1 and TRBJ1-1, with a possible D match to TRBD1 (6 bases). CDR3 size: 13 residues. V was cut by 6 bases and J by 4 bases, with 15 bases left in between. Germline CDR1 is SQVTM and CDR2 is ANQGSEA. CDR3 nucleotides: TGCAGCGTAGCCCCCACAGGGAGCACTGAAGCTTTCTTT. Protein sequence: CSVAPTGSTEAFF.

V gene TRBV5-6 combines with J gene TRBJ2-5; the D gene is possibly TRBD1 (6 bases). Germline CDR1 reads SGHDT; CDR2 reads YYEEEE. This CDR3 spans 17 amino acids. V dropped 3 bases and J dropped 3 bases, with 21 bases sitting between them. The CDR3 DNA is TGTGCCAGCAGCTCCCAGGGGCTTTCAGGGAGCGAAGAGACCCAGTACTTC. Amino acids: CASSSQGLSGSEETQYF.

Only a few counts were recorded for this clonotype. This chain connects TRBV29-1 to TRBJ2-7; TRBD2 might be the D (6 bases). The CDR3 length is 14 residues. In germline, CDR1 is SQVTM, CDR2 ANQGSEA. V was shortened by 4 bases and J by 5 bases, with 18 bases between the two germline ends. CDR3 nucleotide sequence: TGCAGCGTTGGATGGGGGGAGTTCAGCGACGAGCAGTACTTC. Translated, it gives CSVGWGEFSDEQYF.